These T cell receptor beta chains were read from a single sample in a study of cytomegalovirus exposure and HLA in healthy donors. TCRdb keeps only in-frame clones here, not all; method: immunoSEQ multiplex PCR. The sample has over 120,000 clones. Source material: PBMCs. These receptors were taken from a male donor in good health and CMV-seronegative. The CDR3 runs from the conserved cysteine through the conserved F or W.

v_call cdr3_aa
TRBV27 CASSFLFSSYEQYF
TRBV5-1 CASSYDGQGKGYEQYF
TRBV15 CATSGDSRGAHEQYF
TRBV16 CASSRTSYTGELFF
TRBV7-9 CASSLGGEVQPQHF
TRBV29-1 CSVARAPETYNEQFF
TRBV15 CATSPFRQDNRAGAETQYF
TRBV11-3 CASSSGQSTDTQYF
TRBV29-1 CSAGSGLDGYTF
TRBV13 CASSLSEEYGYTF
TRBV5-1 CASSPSTSGVSYEQYF
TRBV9 CASSASGTSKSLGTGELFF
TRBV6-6 CASSHGSGSGYNEQFF
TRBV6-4 CASSETTGTYGYTF
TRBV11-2 CASSVAGGRGTEAFF
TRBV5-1 CASSRDLIYEQYF
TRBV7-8 CASSLGHRGYGYTF
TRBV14 CASSQVAGVQETQYF
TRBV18 CASSPQQGAHEQYF
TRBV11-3 CASSMGTKNTEAFF
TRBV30 CAWSGSGTVYEQFF
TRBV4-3 CASSLTGTNSPLHF
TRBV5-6 CASRLDASYGNTIYF
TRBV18 CASSIAGLAPGNTGELFF
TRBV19 CASSPGQGYGYTF
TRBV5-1 CASSSNQQGTNEQFF
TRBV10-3 CAISSGNSDQPQHF
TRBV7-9 CASTPGSNEQFF
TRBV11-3 CASSLDVGTALHF
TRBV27 CASTTLPNNEQFF
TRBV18 CASSPDRHTEAFF
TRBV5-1 CASSLDNRGHSGANVLTF
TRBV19 CASAGTGAYEQYF
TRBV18 CASSPTSGQETQYF
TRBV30 CAWSATGFNTGELFF
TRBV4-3 CASSQERGSYYEQYF
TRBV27 CASNELRDYYTGELFF
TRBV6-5 CASSALDEGAGELFF
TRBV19 CASLRSAGRNTGELFF
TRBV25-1 CASSGVGGGSNTGELFF
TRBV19 CASRLGLAGRDTQYF
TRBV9 CASRGIGGRLFF
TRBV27 CASRPPLASRSYNEQFF
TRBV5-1 CASRLMTGNLNTEAFF
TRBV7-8 CASSSPKGATDTQYF
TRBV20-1 CRGGTSGEQYF
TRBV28 CATTRQGPYQPQHF
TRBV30 CAIGGGSYEQYF
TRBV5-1 CASSLSLAGGQETQYF
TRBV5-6 CASSTDSGGTDTQYF
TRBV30 CAWSVPYFGGGPSTDTQYF
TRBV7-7 CASSLVGTDKLQPQHF
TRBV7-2 CASSIPTTYEQYF
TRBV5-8 CASGRQGDENIQYF
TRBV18 CASSGNRVNTEAFF